One and the same sample provided the 15 T cell receptor beta chains below, sequenced in a study of CXCR3-negative and CXCR3-positive naive CD8 T cells. Findings of the study overall: Relative to CXCR3-negative naive cells, CXCR3-positive naive cells had more hydrophobic TRB CDR3s.

The antigens for these receptors are not known. Via 5' RACE with UMI labels, TRB cDNA libraries were prepared. After re-calling the 5' RACE reads, TCRdb lists one entry per CDR3 protein, DNA absent. This sample's table has more than 80,000 distinct CDR3 sequences. Specimen: naive CXCR3+ CD8+ T cells from blood. Stated subset: CD45RO-CCR7+CD27+CD95- naive CD8+ T cells expressing CXCR3 (TNR3+). The receptors originated from a human donor in good health. Some clones in this sample may be carry-over from other donors' samples.

This sequence joins TRBV29-1 and TRBJ2-7; TCRdb reports TRBD1, a call that lacks DNA to check it against. The germline V gene encodes CDR1 SQVTM and CDR2 ANQGSEA. The CDR3 extends over 13 amino acids. The CDR3 reads CSVLGQGKYEQYF.

This chain uses TRBV28 with TRBJ2-7; TCRdb indicates TRBD2, and absent DNA this call remains unverified. Per germline, CDR1 MDHEN and CDR2 SYDVKM. The CDR3 extends over 12 amino acids. CDR3 protein: CASSFSLYEQYF. Full variable domain (outside the CDR3, taken from reference TRBV28 and TRBJ2-7): DVKVTQSSRYLVKRTGEKVFLECVQDMDHENMFWYRQDPGLGLRLIYFSYDVKMKEKGDIPEGYSVSREKKERFSLILESASTNQTSMYLCASSFSLYEQYFGPGTRLTVT.

The rearrangement joins TRBV10-1 to TRBJ2-7; TCRdb selects TRBD1, and the lack of DNA leaves this call unchecked. Per the germline V gene, CDR1 is WNHNN and CDR2 is SYGVQD (reference sequence). CDR3 length: 14 amino acids. CDR3 in amino acids: CASSDTGGIYEQYF.

The rearrangement joins TRBV10-1 to TRBJ1-1; the D gene TCRdb calls, TRBD1, cannot be checked with no DNA. The CDR3 extends over 17 amino acids. Per the germline V gene, CDR1 is WNHNN and CDR2 is SYGVQD (reference sequence). The CDR3 is CASNQTGGESVNTEAFF.

The rearrangement joins TRBV5-6 to TRBJ2-5; TCRdb's assignment of TRBD2 cannot be checked, as there is no DNA. Germline V lookup: CDR1 SGHDT, CDR2 YYEEEE. This CDR3 region has 18 residues. Here the CDR3 reads CASSLWGIASGGQETQYF. Combining the CDR3 with reference TRBV5-6 and TRBJ2-5 gives the whole variable domain DAGVTQSPTHLIKTRGQQVTLRCSPKSGHDTVSWYQQALGQGPQFIFQYYEEEERQRGNFPDRFSGHQFPNYSSELNVNALLLGDSALYLCASSLWGIASGGQETQYFGPGTRLLVL.

This rearrangement joins TRBV6-5 to TRBJ1-1; TCRdb indicates TRBD1, and absent DNA this call remains unverified. Per the germline V gene, CDR1 is MNHEY and CDR2 is SVGAGI. CDR3 length: 16 amino acids. CDR3 amino acids: CASSYMSPRYSTEAFF.

The chain has TRBV5-1 and TRBJ1-1. This CDR3 has 16 amino acids. Germline loops: CDR1 SGHRS, CDR2 YFSETQ. The CDR3 sequence: CASTLDVLGLETEAFF.

The chain has TRBV29-1 and TRBJ1-1; TCRdb reports TRBD1, a call that lacks DNA to check it against. The CDR3 runs 11 residues. Germline V gene data show CDR1 as SQVTM and CDR2 as ANQGSEA. This chain's CDR3 is CSSQTGGKAFF.

This rearrangement joins TRBV12-3 or TRBV12-4 to TRBJ1-3; without DNA, the TCRdb call of TRBD1 cannot be checked. This CDR3 comprises 15 residues. CDR3 loop: CASNPGWGTGNTIYF.

The V gene is TRBV18, the J gene TRBJ2-1. Germline V gene lookup returns CDR1 KGHSH and CDR2 LQKENI. This CDR3 has 13 amino acids. CDR3 sequence reads: CASSPPAHNEQFF.

V and J are TRBV7-9 and TRBJ2-1. The CDR3 is 16 amino acids. Germline V lookup: CDR1 SEHNR, CDR2 FQNEAQ (reference sequence). CDR3 in amino acids: CASSLIKGSSYNEQFF.

The gene calls are TRBV29-1 and TRBJ2-1. The CDR3 sequence is 12 residues long. Germline V gives CDR1 SQVTM, CDR2 ANQGSEA. CDR3: CSVPVRTNEQFF.

The chain uses TRBV20-1 and TRBJ2-1; TCRdb names TRBD1, which stays unverified in the absence of DNA. This CDR3 contains 17 residues. The germline V gene has CDR1 DFQATT and CDR2 SNEGSKA (reference sequence). CDR3 region: CSARDDSTEKSYNEQFF.

V gene TRBV10-1 combines with J gene TRBJ1-1; the TCRdb call, TRBD1, lacks DNA for checking. Germline V gene data show CDR1 as WNHNN and CDR2 as SYGVQD (reference sequence). The length of the CDR3 is 15 residues. The CDR3 sequence is CASSDTNQGDTEAFF.

The chain employs TRBV7-9 and TRBJ1-4. CDR3 length equals 15 residues. Per the germline V gene, CDR1 is SEHNR and CDR2 is FQNEAQ (reference sequence). The CDR3 loop reads CATAEGKATNEKLFF.